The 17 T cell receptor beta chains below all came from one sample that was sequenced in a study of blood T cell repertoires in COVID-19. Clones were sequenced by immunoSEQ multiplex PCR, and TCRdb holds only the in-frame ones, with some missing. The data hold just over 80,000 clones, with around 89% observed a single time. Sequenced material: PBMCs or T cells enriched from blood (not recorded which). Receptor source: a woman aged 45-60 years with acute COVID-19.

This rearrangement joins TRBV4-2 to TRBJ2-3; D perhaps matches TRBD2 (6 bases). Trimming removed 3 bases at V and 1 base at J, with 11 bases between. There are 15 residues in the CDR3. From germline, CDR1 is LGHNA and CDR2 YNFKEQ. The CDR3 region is CASSQGLAGTDTQYF. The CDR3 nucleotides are TGTGCCAGCAGCCAGGGACTTGCTGGCACAGATACGCAGTATTTT.

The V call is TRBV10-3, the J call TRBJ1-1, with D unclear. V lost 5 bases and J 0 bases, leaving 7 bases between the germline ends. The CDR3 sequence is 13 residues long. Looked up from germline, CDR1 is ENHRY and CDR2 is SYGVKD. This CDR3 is CAISRTLNTEAFF. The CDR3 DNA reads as TGTGCCATCAGTCGTACACTGAACACTGAAGCTTTCTTT.

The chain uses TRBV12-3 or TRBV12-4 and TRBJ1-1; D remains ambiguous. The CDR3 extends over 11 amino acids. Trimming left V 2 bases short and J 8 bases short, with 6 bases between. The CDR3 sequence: CASSLRGEAFF. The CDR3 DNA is TGTGCCAGCAGTTTACGAGGAGAAGCTTTCTTT.

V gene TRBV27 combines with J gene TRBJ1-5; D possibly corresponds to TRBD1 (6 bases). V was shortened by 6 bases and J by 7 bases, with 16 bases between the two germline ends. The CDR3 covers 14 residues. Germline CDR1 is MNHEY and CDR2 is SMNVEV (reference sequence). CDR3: CASRVRGEGQPQHF. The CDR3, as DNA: TGTGCCAGCAGAGTGAGGGGGGAGGGGCAGCCCCAGCATTTT.

CDR3 region: CASSPWTGVEKLFF. CDR3 coding DNA: TGTGCCAGCAGCCCATGGACAGGGGTGGAAAAACTGTTTTTT. This chain connects TRBV11-2 to TRBJ1-4; TRBD1 agrees at 9 bases. Looked up from germline, CDR1 is SGHAT and CDR2 is FQNNGV. This CDR3 contains 14 residues. With 5 bases clipped from V and 8 bases from J, the junction kept 6 bases outside the gene matches.

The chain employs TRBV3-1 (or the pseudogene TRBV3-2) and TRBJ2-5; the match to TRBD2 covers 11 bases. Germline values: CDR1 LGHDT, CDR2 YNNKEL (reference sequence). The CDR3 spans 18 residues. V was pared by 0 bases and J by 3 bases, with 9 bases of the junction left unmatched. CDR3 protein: CASSQDPNSGRAKETQYF. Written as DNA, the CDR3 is TGTGCCAGCAGCCAAGATCCTAATAGCGGGAGGGCCAAAGAGACCCAGTACTTC.

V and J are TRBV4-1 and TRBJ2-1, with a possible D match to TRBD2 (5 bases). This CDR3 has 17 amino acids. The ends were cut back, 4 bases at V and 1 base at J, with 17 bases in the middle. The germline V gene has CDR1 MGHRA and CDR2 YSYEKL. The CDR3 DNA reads TGCGCCAGCAGCCCTCCAGTGGGCGGAGGTTCCTACAATGAGCAGTTCTTC. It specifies CASSPPVGGGSYNEQFF.

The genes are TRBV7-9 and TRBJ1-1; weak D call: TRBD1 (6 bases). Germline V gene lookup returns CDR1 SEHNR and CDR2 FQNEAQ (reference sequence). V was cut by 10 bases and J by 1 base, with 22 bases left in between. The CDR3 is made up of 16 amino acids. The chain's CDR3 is CATIRETGSRNTEAFF. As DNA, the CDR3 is TGTGCCACAATCCGCGAGACAGGCTCAAGGAACACTGAAGCTTTCTTT.

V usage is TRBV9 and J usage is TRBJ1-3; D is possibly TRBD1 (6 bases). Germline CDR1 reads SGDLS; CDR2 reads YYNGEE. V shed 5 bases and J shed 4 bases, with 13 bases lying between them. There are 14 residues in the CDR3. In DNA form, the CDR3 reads TGTGCCAGCAGAGGTACAGGGTCAGGAAACACCATATATTTT. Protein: CASRGTGSGNTIYF.

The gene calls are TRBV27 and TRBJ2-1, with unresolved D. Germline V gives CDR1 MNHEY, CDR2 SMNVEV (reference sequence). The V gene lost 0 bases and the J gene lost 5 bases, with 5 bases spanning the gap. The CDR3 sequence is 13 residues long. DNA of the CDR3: TGTGCCAGCAGTTTATCGAGAGACAATGAGCAGTTCTTC. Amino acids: CASSLSRDNEQFF.

CDR3 nucleotides: TGTGCCAGCAGCTTAGGACAGGGGTGGACTGAAGCTTTCTTT. It encodes CASSLGQGWTEAFF. V usage is TRBV7-8 and J usage is TRBJ1-1, with TRBD1 identical over 8 bases. The trim removed 1 base at V and 5 bases at J, leaving 3 bases unmatched. Germline loops: CDR1 SGHVS, CDR2 FQNEAQ. This CDR3 has 14 residues.

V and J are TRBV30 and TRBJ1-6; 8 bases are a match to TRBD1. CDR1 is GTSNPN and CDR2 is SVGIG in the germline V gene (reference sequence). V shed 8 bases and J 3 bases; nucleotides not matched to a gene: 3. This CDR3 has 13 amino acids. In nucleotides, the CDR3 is TGTGCCGGGGGACAGGACTATAATTCACCCCTCCACTTT. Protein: CAGGQDYNSPLHF.

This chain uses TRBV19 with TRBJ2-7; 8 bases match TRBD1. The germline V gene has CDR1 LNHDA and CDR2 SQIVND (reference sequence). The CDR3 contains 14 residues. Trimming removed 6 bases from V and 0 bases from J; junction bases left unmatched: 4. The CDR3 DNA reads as TGTGCCAGTAGGAAAACAGGGGGCTCCTACGAGCAGTACTTC. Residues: CASRKTGGSYEQYF.

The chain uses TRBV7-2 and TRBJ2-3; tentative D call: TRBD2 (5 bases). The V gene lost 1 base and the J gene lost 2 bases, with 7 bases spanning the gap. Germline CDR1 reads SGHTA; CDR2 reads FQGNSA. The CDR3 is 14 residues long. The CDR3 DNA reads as TGTGCCAGCAGCTTAGATAGCGTCACAGATACGCAGTATTTT. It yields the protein CASSLDSVTDTQYF.

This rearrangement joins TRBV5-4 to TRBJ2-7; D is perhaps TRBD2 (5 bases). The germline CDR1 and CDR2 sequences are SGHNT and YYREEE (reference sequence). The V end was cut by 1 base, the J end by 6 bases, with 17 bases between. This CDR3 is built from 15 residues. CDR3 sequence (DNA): TGTGCCAGCAGCTTGAACCCCCGGGATGGGTCCGAGCAGTACTTC. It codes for CASSLNPRDGSEQYF. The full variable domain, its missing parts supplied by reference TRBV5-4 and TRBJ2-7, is ETGVTQSPTHLIKTRGQQVTLRCSSQSGHNTVSWYQQALGQGPQFIFQYYREEENGRGNFPPRFSGLQFPNYSSELNVNALELDDSALYLCASSLNPRDGSEQYFGPGTRLTVT.

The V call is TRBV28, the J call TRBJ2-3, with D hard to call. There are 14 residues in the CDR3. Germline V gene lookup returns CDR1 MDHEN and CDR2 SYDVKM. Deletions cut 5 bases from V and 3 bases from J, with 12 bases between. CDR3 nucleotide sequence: TGTGCCAGCAGTCCCTCAATGAGAACAGATACGCAGTATTTT. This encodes CASSPSMRTDTQYF.

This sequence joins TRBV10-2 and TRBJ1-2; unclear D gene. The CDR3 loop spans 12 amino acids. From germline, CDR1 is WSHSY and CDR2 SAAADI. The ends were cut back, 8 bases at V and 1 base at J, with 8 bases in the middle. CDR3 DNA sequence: TGCGCCAGCGGAGGGCGTAACTATGGCTACACCTTC. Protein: CASGGRNYGYTF.